Shown below are 14 T cell receptor beta chains from a single sample sequenced in a study of blood T cells in healthy people across ages. A second 7 to 11 cycle PCR used barcoded and J-beta primers. TCRdb reanalysed the 5' RACE reads using MiXCR and keeps one entry per CDR3 protein. The data contain 600,000 or so distinct CDR3 sequences, about 30% of them singletons. The specimen was blood. The receptors come from a woman aged 80 or over in good health.

Points on this clonotype: Germline and junction disagree at one end, which may indicate a read error. The CDR3 DNA follows: TGTGCCAGCAGCCCCGCAGGGGGCCGGAGCAATCAGCCCCGGCATTTT. Translating gives CASSPAGGRSNQPRHF. J is TRBJ1-5 and V is TRBV3-1; TRBD1 aligns across 8 bases. Germline V lookup: CDR1 LGHDT, CDR2 YNNKEL (reference sequence). The CDR3 contains 16 residues.

This clonotype was counted a few times. The chain combines TRBV5-1 with TRBJ1-2; TRBD1 might be the D (5 bases). Germline V gene lookup returns CDR1 SGHRS and CDR2 YFSETQ. The V and J ends lost 0 bases and 4 bases respectively, with 16 bases between them. The CDR3 sequence is 16 residues long. CDR3 DNA sequence: TGCGCCAGCAGCTTGGACGCCGGGGGGACTCGCTATGGCTACACCTTC. This encodes CASSLDAGGTRYGYTF. The complete variable domain, with remaining parts taken from reference TRBV5-1 and TRBJ1-2, reads KAGVTQTPRYLIKTRGQQVTLSCSPISGHRSVSWYQQTPGQGLQFLFEYFSETQRNKGNFPGRFSGRQFSNSRSEMNVSTLELGDSALYLCASSLDAGGTRYGYTFGSGTRLTVV.

Many counts were recorded for this clonotype. The chain links TRBV7-8 to TRBJ2-3, with no clear D. V was pared by 5 bases and J by 0 bases, with 9 bases between. Germline values: CDR1 SGHVS, CDR2 FQNEAQ. This CDR3 is 14 amino acids long. The chain's CDR3 is CASSMWRSTDTQYF. CDR3 in DNA: TGTGCCAGCAGCATGTGGCGTAGCACAGATACGCAGTATTTT.

This clonotype was picked up many times. V and J are TRBV2 and TRBJ2-1, with 9 nucleotides matching TRBD1. V gave up 6 bases and J gave up 6 bases; unmatched junction bases: 3. This CDR3 is 13 amino acids long. The germline V gene has CDR1 SNHLY and CDR2 FYNNEI. CDR3 sequence reads: CASRGDRVNEQFF. CDR3 bases: TGTGCCAGCAGAGGGGACAGGGTCAATGAGCAGTTCTTC.

This clonotype was observed many times. The genes are TRBV29-1 and TRBJ2-1, with D possibly being TRBD1 (6 bases). The V gene's germline CDR1 is SQVTM and CDR2 ANQGSEA. Trimming cost V 7 bases and J 12 bases, with 13 bases left between them. This CDR3 has 10 amino acids. Here the CDR3 DNA reads TGCAGCGCTGTACAGGGTGGGCAGTTCTTC. The encoded protein is CSAVQGGQFF.

This clonotype was found many times. The V call is TRBV6-1, the J call TRBJ2-2; 12 bases are a match to TRBD2. Germline V gives CDR1 MNHNS, CDR2 SASEGT. J was trimmed by 7 bases and V by 7 bases; bases with no gene match: 7. The CDR3 extends over 15 amino acids. DNA for the CDR3: TGTGCCAGCACTAGACTAGCGGGGGAGAGCGGGGAGCTGTTTTTT. The encoded protein is CASTRLAGESGELFF.

On this clonotype: This clone may be a read error of a much larger clone one base away. V and J are TRBV5-1 and TRBJ2-2; D might be TRBD1 (6 bases). Trimming shortened V by 4 bases and J by 6 bases, and 13 bases separated the two germline ends. This CDR3 has 14 amino acids. Germline values: CDR1 SGHRS, CDR2 YFSETQ. CDR3 loop: CASSPDSAPGELFF. The DNA of the CDR3 is TGCGCCAGCAGCCCGGACAGTGCTCCCGGGGAGCTGTTTTTT.

The chain is built from TRBV5-1 and TRBJ2-2, with D possibly matching TRBD2 (6 bases). The V and J ends lost 7 bases and 7 bases respectively, with 14 bases between them. Germline V gene sequence: CDR1 SGHRS, CDR2 YFSETQ. The CDR3 loop spans 13 amino acids. CDR3 in amino acids: CASGETGVGELFF. In DNA, the CDR3 is TGCGCCAGCGGGGAAACGGGAGTCGGGGAGCTGTTTTTT.

V gene TRBV7-8 combines with J gene TRBJ1-3; no clear D. Trimming left V 4 bases short and J 1 base short, with 5 bases between. CDR3 length: 13 amino acids. CDR1 and CDR2 from the germline V gene are SGHVS and FQNEAQ. The CDR3 sequence: CASSSVSGNTIYF. The CDR3 DNA follows: TGTGCCAGCAGCTCCGTATCTGGAAACACCATATATTTT.

This clonotype was seen at least ten times. The genes are TRBV20-1 and TRBJ1-2; D call uncertain. This CDR3 is built from 12 residues. CDR1 is DFQATT, CDR2 SNEGSKA, per germline (reference sequence). Trimming shortened V by 0 bases and J by 2 bases, and 4 bases separated the two germline ends. CDR3 loop: CSARDPNYGYTF. CDR3 sequence (DNA): TGCAGTGCTAGAGATCCCAACTATGGCTACACCTTC.

This clonotype was counted a few times. The chain employs TRBV7-9 and TRBJ2-5; D is perhaps TRBD2 (5 bases). V was shortened by 5 bases and J by 5 bases, with 12 bases between the two germline ends. The germline gives CDR1 SEHNR, CDR2 FQNEAQ (reference sequence). The CDR3 has 13 amino acids. The CDR3 here is CASSPEGRETQYF. The CDR3 nucleotides are TGTGCCAGCAGCCCCGAGGGCAGGGAGACCCAGTACTTC.

V usage is TRBV20-1 and J usage is TRBJ2-3, with D perhaps TRBD2 (7 bases). CDR3 length: 15 residues. CDR1 is DFQATT and CDR2 is SNEGSKA in the germline V gene (reference sequence). V lost 3 bases and J lost 0, with 13 bases in between. CDR3 DNA: TGCAGTGCTAGTCATCGGGGGGCGAGCACAGATACGCAGTATTTT. The encoded protein is CSASHRGASTDTQYF.

This clonotype was detected only a few times. The rearrangement uses TRBV18 and TRBJ1-2, with 8 bases lining up with TRBD1. Germline values: CDR1 KGHSH, CDR2 LQKENI. V lost 3 bases to trimming and J lost 4 bases; unmatched junction nucleotides: 13. CDR3 length: 17 residues. The CDR3 bases are TGTGCCAGCTCACCCGACAGGGGCAGAACGCGTCTCTATGGCTACACCTTC. The encoded protein is CASSPDRGRTRLYGYTF.

V and J are TRBV27 and TRBJ1-1, with D possibly TRBD1 on 6 matching bases. Germline values: CDR1 MNHEY, CDR2 SMNVEV (reference sequence). The CDR3 has 15 residues. Deletions cut 2 bases from V and 5 bases from J, with 15 bases between. The CDR3 region has the DNA TGTGCCAGCAGTTTAGGGGGTGGGGGGCTGACTGAAGCTTTCTTT. Translation: CASSLGGGGLTEAFF.